The clone carrying this T cell receptor (beta chain) came up a few times. The antigen is not known. Recipient blood drawn about 28 days pretransplant and days 30, 100, 180 after. There are 15 residues in the CDR3. The germline gives CDR1 LNHDA, CDR2 SQIVND (reference sequence). V was shortened by 8 bases and J by 1 base, with 17 bases between the two germline ends. The data belong to a study of T cell clonotyping in hematopoietic cell transplantation. Study-level findings and limits: Cells were unsorted, so CD4 and CD8 contributions were not separated. At the given depth, recipient repertoires were over 97% de novo clonotypes.

Using immunoSEQ multiplex PCR, the repertoire was profiled, and TCRdb retains in-frame clones only, with some absent. The repertoire has some 16,000 clones, 61% of them found once; the top ten carry about 12%. This rearrangement joins TRBV19 to TRBJ1-1; maybe TRBD1 (5 bases). This clonotype was sampled from a male patient aged 50 or older who had an allogeneic stem cell transplant from an unrelated donor, so T cells may come from the graft donor. Some clones in this sample may be carry-over from other donors' samples. The sample consisted of PBMCs, taken 30 days after allogeneic stem cell transplant. CDR3 sequence: CASWKRGSRNTEAFF. CDR3 bases: TGTGCCAGTTGGAAGCGGGGGAGTCGGAACACTGAAGCTTTCTTT.